Listed below are T cell receptor beta chains from one sample, sequenced in a study of cytotoxic CD8 clonotypes in ibrutinib-treated CLL. Assay used: immunoSEQ multiplex PCR; TCRdb lists only in-frame clones, some missing. The table shows fewer than 70,000 clones, with over 60% occurring only once. Source: PBMCs, taken after 12 months of ibrutinib treatment. These receptors were taken from a human donor with chronic lymphocytic leukemia. Each CDR3 is given with its conserved first and last residue. D genes are given only for firm matches. The size entry is marked missing in some rows and otherwise reads once, few, many or a size class.

abundance,j_gene,len,d_gene,v_gene,CDR3aa,CDR3nt
once,TRBJ2-3,13,NA,TRBV5-6,CASSLTREDTQYF,TGTGCCAGCAGCTTGACTCGAGAGGATACGCAGTATTTT
NA,TRBJ1-2,11,NA,TRBV9,CASSENYGYTF,TGTGCCAGCTCAGAGAACTATGGCTACACCTTC
NA,TRBJ1-1,13,NA,TRBV15,CATSRGGESYGFF,TGTGCCACCAGCAGAGGAGGTGAGAGTTACGGCTTCTTT
NA,TRBJ1-5,15,NA,TRBV6-1,CASSVSGVGNQPQHF,TGTGCCAGCAGTGTTTCGGGAGTTGGCAATCAGCCCCAGCATTTT
NA,TRBJ2-2,17,NA,TRBV21-1,CASSKDRDRVSSGELFF,TGTGCCAGCAGCAAAGACAGGGACAGGGTTTCCTCCGGGGAGCTGTTTTTT
NA,TRBJ2-1,15,TRBD2,TRBV6-5,CASSRGGSSHNEQFF,TGTGCCAGCAGTCGGGGCGGGAGTAGCCACAATGAGCAGTTCTTC
NA,TRBJ2-2,16,TRBD2,TRBV6-6,CASRPPSGRATGELFF,TGTGCCAGCAGGCCCCCTAGCGGGAGGGCCACCGGGGAGCTGTTTTTT
NA,TRBJ2-1,13,NA,TRBV5-6,CASSLDSYNEQFF,TGTGCCAGCAGCCTGGACAGCTACAATGAGCAGTTCTTC
NA,TRBJ2-1,13,NA,TRBV5-4,CASNGGTEDEQFF,TGTGCCAGCAACGGGGGGACAGAAGATGAGCAGTTCTTC
NA,TRBJ2-7,14,TRBD1,TRBV5-1,CASSLGQGVYEQYF,TGCGCCAGCAGCTTGGGACAGGGGGTATACGAGCAGTACTTC
NA,TRBJ2-7,14,NA,TRBV18,CASSPGQASYEQYF,TGTGCCAGCTCACCAGGACAAGCCTCCTACGAGCAGTACTTC
NA,TRBJ2-7,14,NA,TRBV29-1,CSVARVGRGYEQYF,TGCAGCGTTGCACGAGTGGGGCGGGGCTACGAGCAGTACTTC
NA,TRBJ2-3,15,TRBD1,TRBV15,CATSRGQGFGDTQYF,TGTGCCACCAGCAGAGGACAGGGCTTTGGCGATACGCAGTATTTT
NA,TRBJ1-5,16,TRBD1,TRBV28,CASSRVGGQVGQPQHF,TGTGCCAGCAGCCGAGTCGGGGGACAGGTCGGTCAGCCCCAGCATTTT
NA,TRBJ1-1,14,NA,TRBV19,CASSMLGMDTEAFF,TGTGCCAGTAGTATGCTGGGTATGGACACTGAAGCTTTCTTT
NA,TRBJ2-3,11,NA,TRBV6-5,CASRFADTQYF,TGTGCCAGCCGGTTCGCAGATACGCAGTATTTT
NA,TRBJ2-7,14,TRBD1,TRBV5-1,CASSFGTDLYEQYF,TGCGCCAGCAGCTTCGGGACAGATCTCTACGAGCAGTACTTC
once,TRBJ2-5,16,NA,TRBV9,CASSVGAQIYQETQYF,TGTGCCAGCAGCGTTGGTGCCCAGATATACCAAGAGACCCAGTACTTC
few,TRBJ2-6,13,NA,TRBV2,CASRGFGANVLTF,TGTGCCAGCAGGGGGTTTGGGGCCAACGTCCTGACTTTC
NA,TRBJ2-1,13,NA,TRBV18,CASSPGLGDEQFF,TGTGCCAGCTCCCCGGGCCTTGGGGATGAGCAGTTCTTC
NA,TRBJ2-7,15,TRBD1,TRBV4-3,CASSQALGQVYEQYF,TGCGCCAGCAGCCAAGCGCTCGGACAGGTCTACGAGCAGTACTTC
NA,TRBJ2-1,14,TRBD1,TRBV7-9,CASDPGDRGSEQFF,TGTGCCAGCGACCCCGGGGACAGGGGGAGTGAGCAGTTCTTC
few,TRBJ1-1,14,NA,TRBV9,CASSSQQTGAEAFF,TGTGCCAGCAGCTCCCAACAGACAGGAGCTGAAGCTTTCTTT
once,TRBJ2-5,13,NA,TRBV4-1,CASSQGPMGTQYF,TGCGCCAGCAGCCAAGGGCCGATGGGGACCCAGTACTTC
NA,TRBJ2-1,15,NA,TRBV11-2,CASSTTGSSYNEQFF,TGTGCCAGCAGCACAACAGGCAGCTCCTACAATGAGCAGTTCTTC
NA,TRBJ2-7,15,TRBD1,TRBV5-4,CAGSSTGTGVYEQYF,TGTGCCGGCAGCTCGACCGGGACAGGGGTTTACGAGCAGTACTTC
few,TRBJ1-4,14,TRBD1,TRBV10-3,CAIGAGTGYGKLFF,TGTGCCATCGGGGCCGGGACAGGTTACGGAAAACTGTTTTTT
NA,TRBJ2-2,19,TRBD2,TRBV5-6,CASSLGRASGMVYTGELFF,TGTGCCAGCAGCTTGGGTAGGGCTAGCGGGATGGTGTACACCGGGGAGCTGTTTTTT
NA,TRBJ1-5,14,NA,TRBV27,CASSSVQENQPQHF,TGTGCCAGCAGTTCCGTACAGGAAAATCAGCCCCAGCATTTT
NA,TRBJ2-3,13,NA,TRBV15,CATSLRSTDTQYF,TGTGCCACCAGCCTCAGGAGCACAGATACGCAGTATTTT
NA,TRBJ2-7,13,NA,TRBV27,CASSFPGTGEQYF,TGTGCCAGCAGTTTCCCTGGGACCGGAGAGCAGTACTTC
NA,TRBJ2-5,14,TRBD1,TRBV11-2,CASSLGTGTETQYF,TGTGCCAGCAGCTTAGGGACAGGGACGGAGACCCAGTACTTC
NA,TRBJ2-6,15,NA,TRBV27,CASRPQMGGANVLTF,TGTGCCAGCAGGCCGCAGATGGGTGGGGCCAACGTCCTGACTTTC
NA,TRBJ2-7,14,NA,TRBV6-4,CASSVTGDSYEQYF,TGTGCCAGCAGTGTTACGGGGGACTCCTACGAGCAGTACTTC
NA,TRBJ2-7,13,NA,TRBV9,CASSVGLFHEQYF,TGTGCCAGCAGCGTAGGACTTTTCCACGAGCAGTACTTC
few,TRBJ1-4,15,TRBD1,TRBV5-4,CASSLQGGTNEKLFF,TGTGCCAGCAGCTTACAGGGGGGTACTAATGAAAAACTGTTTTTT
once,TRBJ2-7,15,TRBD2,TRBV27,CASSHLAGYIYEQYF,TGTGCCAGCAGTCACCTAGCGGGATACATTTACGAGCAGTACTTC
NA,TRBJ2-4,14,NA,TRBV6-6,CASSPDLAKNIQYF,TGTGCCAGCAGCCCGGATCTAGCCAAAAACATTCAGTACTTC
NA,TRBJ2-3,12,NA,TRBV13,CASSLGRGTQYF,TGTGCCAGCAGCTTAGGCCGGGGTACGCAGTATTTT
NA,TRBJ2-7,17,TRBD2,TRBV10-1,CASSCAWREGPDYEQYF,TGCGCCAGCAGTTGCGCTTGGCGGGAGGGCCCCGACTACGAGCAGTACTTC
NA,TRBJ2-1,15,TRBD1,TRBV9,CASSAPGQGSGEQFF,TGTGCCAGCAGCGCGCCGGGACAGGGCTCCGGTGAGCAGTTCTTC
NA,TRBJ2-1,13,NA,TRBV5-4,CASSWQGSNEQFF,TGTGCCAGCAGCTGGCAGGGGTCGAATGAGCAGTTCTTC
NA,TRBJ2-7,14,NA,TRBV4-2,CASSQEGDTYEQYF,TGTGCCAGCAGCCAAGAGGGGGACACCTACGAGCAGTACTTC
NA,TRBJ1-3,14,NA,TRBV6-4,CASSPGTCVNTIYF,TGTGCCAGCAGTCCCGGGACATGCGTGAACACCATATATTTT
NA,TRBJ1-2,15,NA,TRBV5-1,CASSRVLDTTDGYTF,TGCGCCAGCAGCCGGGTCTTGGACACCACGGATGGCTACACCTTC
NA,TRBJ1-1,16,NA,TRBV19,CASSPPGGGKNTEAFF,TGTGCCAGTAGTCCACCCGGGGGGGGTAAAAACACTGAAGCTTTCTTT
NA,TRBJ2-3,13,NA,TRBV7-7,CASSLGSDSTQYF,TGTGCTAGCAGCTTAGGCTCCGATAGTACGCAGTATTTT
NA,TRBJ2-5,14,NA,TRBV6-5,CASSYSRVGETQYF,TGTGCCAGCAGTTACTCTAGGGTAGGAGAGACCCAGTACTTC
NA,TRBJ2-7,14,NA,TRBV9,CASSPLGSSYEQYF,TGTGCCAGCAGCCCCCTCGGGAGCTCCTACGAGCAGTACTTC
NA,TRBJ2-7,14,NA,TRBV10-2,CASRPGLSSYEQYF,TGCGCCAGCAGACCGGGACTTAGCTCCTACGAGCAGTACTTC
NA,TRBJ1-1,16,NA,TRBV5-1,CASSLDGVGAWTEAFF,TGCGCCAGCAGCTTGGATGGTGTAGGGGCGTGGACTGAAGCTTTCTTT
few,TRBJ2-4,17,TRBD2,TRBV2,CASSERVAGGLKNIQYF,TGTGCCAGCAGTGAGAGGGTAGCGGGAGGCCTCAAAAACATTCAGTACTTC